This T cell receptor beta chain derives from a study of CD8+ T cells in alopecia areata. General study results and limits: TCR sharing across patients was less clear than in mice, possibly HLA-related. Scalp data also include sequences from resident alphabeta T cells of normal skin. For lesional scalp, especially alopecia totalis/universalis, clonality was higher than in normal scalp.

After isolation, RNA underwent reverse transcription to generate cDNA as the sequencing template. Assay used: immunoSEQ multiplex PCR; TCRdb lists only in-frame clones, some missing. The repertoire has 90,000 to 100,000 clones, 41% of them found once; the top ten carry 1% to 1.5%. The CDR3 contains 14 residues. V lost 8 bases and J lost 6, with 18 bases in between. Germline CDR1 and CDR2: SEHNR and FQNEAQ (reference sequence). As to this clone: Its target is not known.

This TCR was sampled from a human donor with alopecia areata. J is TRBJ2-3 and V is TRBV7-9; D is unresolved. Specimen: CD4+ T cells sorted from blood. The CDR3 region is CASSGHGISDTQYF. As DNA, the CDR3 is TGTGCCAGCTCCGGGCATGGGATCTCGGATACGCAGTATTTT.